These 15 T cell receptor beta chains came from one sample sequenced in a study of T cell repertoires in cytomegalovirus infection. TCRdb reprocessed the reads via MiXCR and lists one record per CDR3 protein. In the table there are some 250,000 distinct CDR3 sequences, roughly 10% of which are singletons. Sequenced input: PBMCs. Source of these receptors: a human donor in good health (CMV status not recorded). Some clones in this sample may be carry-over from other donors' samples.

This clonotype was observed once. The chain links TRBV29-1 to TRBJ2-1; perhaps TRBD2 as D (6 bases). The V gene lost 3 bases and the J gene lost 4 bases, with 16 bases spanning the gap. Germline lookup yields CDR1 SQVTM and CDR2 ANQGSEA. The CDR3 runs to 15 residues. In nucleotides, the CDR3 is TGCAGCGTTGAGGCGGGAAGGGGTTTTTACAATGAGCAGTTCTTC. This gives the protein CSVEAGRGFYNEQFF.

This clonotype was seen repeatedly, ten times or more. The chain joins TRBV7-2 to TRBJ2-6, with a tentative D call TRBD1 (5 bases). CDR1 and CDR2 (germline): SGHTA, FQGNSA. The germline V and J ends were trimmed by 1 base and 0 bases, with 10 bases remaining between them. The CDR3 is 17 amino acids. The CDR3 nucleotides are TGTGCCAGCAGCTTAGTAGGTCAGGGCTCTGGGGCCAACGTCCTGACTTTC. This codes for CASSLVGQGSGANVLTF.

This clonotype has just a few counts. The chain is built from TRBV20-1 and TRBJ1-5; D remains unclear. The CDR3 loop spans 15 amino acids. V lost 0 bases to trimming and J lost 3 bases, with 12 bases between them. Germline V lookup: CDR1 DFQATT, CDR2 SNEGSKA (reference sequence). This chain's CDR3 is CSARDTSGVNQPQHF. The CDR3 bases are TGCAGTGCTAGAGATACATCGGGAGTCAATCAGCCCCAGCATTTT.

For this clonotype: Since a much larger clone is just one base distant, this may be a read error. The chain employs TRBV7-4 and TRBJ2-1; D is possibly TRBD2 (6 bases). The V and J ends lost 1 base and 8 bases respectively, with 6 bases between them. Germline V CDR1 and CDR2: SGHVT, SQSDAQ. The CDR3 length is 12 residues. CDR3 coding DNA: TGTGCCAGCAGCTTAGGGAGGGATGAGCAGTTCTTC. Translated, it gives CASSLGRDEQFF.

This clonotype showed up many times. This chain links TRBV7-2 with TRBJ2-7; D unresolved. V was pared by 5 bases and J by 1 base, with 3 bases between. Per the germline V gene, CDR1 is SGHTA and CDR2 is FQGNSA. The CDR3 loop spans 11 amino acids. In nucleotides, the CDR3 is TGTGCCAGCAGCCGTTCCTACGAGCAGTACTTC. Protein: CASSRSYEQYF.

This clonotype was seen a few times. This chain uses TRBV5-1 with TRBJ1-5, with D possibly matching TRBD1 (6 bases). V lost 4 bases, J lost 7 bases, and 18 bases lay in between. Germline V lookup: CDR1 SGHRS, CDR2 YFSETQ. CDR3 length equals 15 residues. The CDR3 DNA reads TGCGCCAGCAGCGAGGGACCGGGACAAGGACAGCCCCAGCATTTT. Translating gives CASSEGPGQGQPQHF. The complete variable domain, with remaining parts taken from reference TRBV5-1 and TRBJ1-5, reads KAGVTQTPRYLIKTRGQQVTLSCSPISGHRSVSWYQQTPGQGLQFLFEYFSETQRNKGNFPGRFSGRQFSNSRSEMNVSTLELGDSALYLCASSEGPGQGQPQHFGDGTRLSIL.

Many counts were recorded for this clonotype. The chain joins TRBV7-2 to TRBJ1-3; D unresolved. Germline assignment: CDR1 SGHTA and CDR2 FQGNSA. The ends were cut back, 5 bases at V and 4 bases at J, with 15 bases in the middle. The CDR3 contains 15 residues. The DNA for the CDR3 is TGTGCCAGCAGCCGATCTGTCGGAGGAGGAAACACCATATATTTT. This encodes CASSRSVGGGNTIYF.

In this sample, this clonotype turned up many times. The genes are TRBV7-6 and TRBJ1-1; D not certain. The CDR3 loop spans 13 amino acids. The V and J ends lost 5 bases and 0 bases respectively, with 7 bases between them. The germline V gene has CDR1 SGHVS and CDR2 FNYEAQ. CDR3 nucleotide sequence: TGTGCCAGCAGCGCGGACTTGAACACTGAAGCTTTCTTT. Protein sequence: CASSADLNTEAFF.

The chain uses TRBV28 and TRBJ1-1, with 8 bases matching TRBD1. The CDR3 sequence is 15 residues long. The junction had 7 bases not matched to a gene; V was cut back by 2 bases and J by 5 bases. Germline-derived CDR1 and CDR2 are MDHEN and SYDVKM. The CDR3 spells CASSLAQGGRTEAFF. The CDR3 nucleotides are TGTGCCAGCAGTTTAGCACAGGGGGGACGGACTGAAGCTTTCTTT. The whole variable domain, remainder taken from reference TRBV28 and TRBJ1-1, is DVKVTQSSRYLVKRTGEKVFLECVQDMDHENMFWYRQDPGLGLRLIYFSYDVKMKEKGDIPEGYSVSREKKERFSLILESASTNQTSMYLCASSLAQGGRTEAFFGQGTRLTVV.

This clonotype has a count of ten or more. This rearrangement joins TRBV7-2 to TRBJ2-2; D possibly corresponds to TRBD2 (6 bases). The CDR3 has 13 amino acids. V shed 5 bases and J shed 6 bases, with 10 bases lying between them. Germline-derived CDR1 and CDR2 are SGHTA and FQGNSA. The CDR3 spells CASSPQRAGELFF. Here the CDR3 DNA reads TGTGCCAGCAGCCCCCAGCGGGCCGGGGAGCTGTTTTTT. Together with reference TRBV7-2 and TRBJ2-2, the CDR3 gives the full variable domain: GAGVSQSPSNKVTEKGKDVELRCDPISGHTALYWYRQSLGQGLEFLIYFQGNSAPDKSGLPSDRFSAERTGGSVSTLTIQRTQQEDSAVYLCASSPQRAGELFFGEGSRLTVL.

V and J are TRBV25-1 and TRBJ1-6; D perhaps matches TRBD1 (5 bases). The CDR3 length is 15 residues. CDR1 MGHDK and CDR2 SYGVNS come from the germline V gene. Trimming cost V 6 bases and J 8 bases, with 17 bases left between them. CDR3 residues: CASSLPSDTYSPLHF. CDR3 nucleotides: TGTGCCAGCAGCCTCCCATCGGACACCTATTCACCCCTCCACTTT.

There are many counts of this clonotype. The chain joins TRBV7-2 to TRBJ2-3; 7 bases align to TRBD1. The CDR3 runs to 14 residues. The J segment lost 1 base and the V segment lost 2 bases, leaving 0 bases of the junction unmatched. Germline loops: CDR1 SGHTA, CDR2 FQGNSA. DNA for the CDR3: TGTGCCAGCAGCTTAACAGGGGGCACAGATACGCAGTATTTT. It yields the protein CASSLTGGTDTQYF.

There are many counts of this clonotype. The V and J genes are TRBV7-2 and TRBJ2-2, with no clear D. The V gene's germline CDR1 is SGHTA and CDR2 FQGNSA. The ends were cut back, 5 bases at V and 0 bases at J, with 7 bases in the middle. The CDR3 is made up of 14 amino acids. The CDR3 nucleotides are TGTGCCAGCAGCCCCGCCTCGAACACCGGGGAGCTGTTTTTT. It translates to CASSPASNTGELFF.

At least ten counts were recorded for this clonotype. This rearrangement joins TRBV11-2 to TRBJ1-2; weak D call: TRBD1 (6 bases). Germline CDR1 and CDR2: SGHAT and FQNNGV. The CDR3 contains 14 residues. Trimming removed 4 bases from V and 2 bases from J, with 11 bases in between. CDR3 in DNA: TGTGCCAGCAGCTCGCAGGGGACGAACTATGGCTACACCTTC. Translating it yields CASSSQGTNYGYTF.

In this sample, this clonotype turned up a few times. The V call is TRBV7-2, the J call TRBJ2-7, with D unresolved. The V gene's germline CDR1 is SGHTA and CDR2 FQGNSA. V dropped 1 base and J dropped 4 bases, with 17 bases sitting between them. The CDR3 is 16 residues long. DNA of the CDR3: TGTGCCAGCAGCTTAGAAGGGTCCAGGAGCGCTTACGAGCAGTACTTC. This sequence encodes CASSLEGSRSAYEQYF.